The rows below give T cell receptor beta chains drawn from one sample of a study of monozygotic twins with inflammatory bowel disease. One entry per CDR3 protein, without DNA, is what TCRdb gives after re-calling the 5' RACE reads. This sample contains fewer than 400,000 distinct CDR3 sequences. Sequenced material: blood. These receptor sequences come from a human donor with ulcerative colitis or Crohn's disease, or a healthy co-twin of an affected twin (not recorded which). The CDR3 runs from the conserved cysteine through the conserved F or W.

j_call v_call cdr3_aa
TRBJ2-5 TRBV12-3/TRBV12-4 CASSRKGGWETQYF
TRBJ1-6 TRBV5-1 CASSMDGGHNSPLHF
TRBJ2-5 TRBV19 CATTGTEVETQYF
TRBJ2-1 TRBV12-3/TRBV12-4 CASSLITSGRKYPEQFF
TRBJ2-1 TRBV30 CAWSPAGVNEQFF
TRBJ2-3 TRBV10-2 CASSDGGSTDTQYF
TRBJ2-6 TRBV2 CASSFGQAGANVLTF
TRBJ2-2 TRBV7-7 CASQGTGELFF
TRBJ1-5 TRBV18 CASSPQGVGNQPQHF
TRBJ1-1 TRBV3-1 CASSPWGASTEAFF
TRBJ2-5 TRBV7-2 CASSPYRGETQYF
TRBJ2-4 TRBV7-2 CASSQQGGGGIQYF
TRBJ1-5 TRBV20-1 CSARDWGASNQPQHF
TRBJ2-1 TRBV7-9 CASSPDSGTSSYNEQFF
TRBJ2-7 TRBV5-4 CASSSTTGGFYEQYF
TRBJ2-7 TRBV28 CASRGQGWYEQYF
TRBJ2-7 TRBV10-3 CAIKVRDEQYF
TRBJ2-7 TRBV4-3 CASSQGGRGPDDQYF
TRBJ2-1 TRBV9 CASTMGLSYNEQFF
TRBJ1-6 TRBV20-1 CSARDGPGNSPLHF
TRBJ2-1 TRBV12-3/TRBV12-4 CASSFSASGSSYNEQFF
TRBJ2-1 TRBV6-5 CASRPGTYNEQFF
TRBJ2-5 TRBV7-2 CASRSPLEVQETQYF
TRBJ2-3 TRBV7-9 CASSLSANTDTQYF
TRBJ2-1 TRBV6-5 CASSYTGTSGFNEQFF
TRBJ1-4 TRBV4-3 CASSQEQGINEKLFF
TRBJ1-5 TRBV15 CATSGFNQPQHF
TRBJ2-7 TRBV6-5 CASSYQGSLAYEQYF
TRBJ1-2 TRBV5-5 CASSPGQGLVGYTF
TRBJ2-5 TRBV19 CASSKRRDNQETQYF
TRBJ2-7 TRBV5-1 CASRLGRLADYEQYF
TRBJ2-7 TRBV12-3/TRBV12-4 CASSSLDRGDEQYF
TRBJ1-1 TRBV20-1 CSAERQLAGTEAFF
TRBJ1-5 TRBV11-2 CASSPNDRGNQPQHF